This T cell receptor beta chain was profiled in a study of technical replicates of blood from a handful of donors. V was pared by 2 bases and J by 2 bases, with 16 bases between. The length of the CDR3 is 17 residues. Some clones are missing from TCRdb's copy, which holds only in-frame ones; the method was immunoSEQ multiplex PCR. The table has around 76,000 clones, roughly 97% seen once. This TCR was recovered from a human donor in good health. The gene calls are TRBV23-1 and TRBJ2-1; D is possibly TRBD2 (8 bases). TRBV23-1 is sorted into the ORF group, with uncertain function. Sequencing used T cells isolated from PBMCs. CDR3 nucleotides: TGCGCCAGCAGTCAAGGGACTAGGGACAGTACCTACAATGAGCAGTTCTTC. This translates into CASSQGTRDSTYNEQFF.